A selection of T cell receptor beta chains follows, all from one sample in a study of CD4 T cells in relation to SARS-CoV-2 and coronaviruses. Profiled with immunoSEQ multiplex PCR; TCRdb holds only in-frame clones, not every one. The sample records 21,000 or so clones, more than 60% being singletons. For these TCRs, the target antigens are not known. Input material: CD4+ T cells from PBMCs, cultured in vitro. These receptors were collected from a human donor in good health. The CDR3 runs from the conserved cysteine through the conserved F or W. The order of the fields is J gene, D gene, V gene, clone size, CDR3 DNA, CDR3 protein. The D gene is left open where the match is weak. The size of a clone is reported for some rows only, either as once, few or many, or as a class for expanded clones.

TRBJ1-1	TRBD1	TRBV7-2	once	TGTGCCAGCAGCTTGGTAAGGGGGCGCGGGGCTGAAGCTTTCTTT	CASSLVRGRGAEAFF
TRBJ2-2	TRBD2	TRBV10-3	-	TGTGCCATCAGTGAAGGGGAGCGGGAGAGTGGCACCGGGGAGCTGTTTTTT	CAISEGERESGTGELFF
TRBJ1-3	-	TRBV12-2	once	TGTGCAAGTCGCTTAGATTACGACGGATACTCTGGAAACACCATATATTTT	CASRLDYDGYSGNTIYF
TRBJ2-5	TRBD1	TRBV5-1	few	TGCGCCAGCGGTGTACAGGGGGCGCCGGCAGAGACCCAGTACTTC	CASGVQGAPAETQYF
TRBJ2-3	-	TRBV11-3	-	TGTGCCAGCAGCTTAACCCCGAACACAGATACGCAGTATTTT	CASSLTPNTDTQYF
TRBJ2-1	-	TRBV19	-	TGTGCCAGTAGTATATACAATGAGCAGTTCTTC	CASSIYNEQFF
TRBJ2-1	-	TRBV10-3	-	TGTGCCATCAGTGAGGGTCGGCAGGGCTCCTACAATGAGCAGTTCTTC	CAISEGRQGSYNEQFF
TRBJ2-1	-	TRBV7-9	-	TGTGCCAGCAGCCGCGATAGCAATGAGCAGTTCTTC	CASSRDSNEQFF
TRBJ2-7	TRBD2	TRBV3-1/TRBV3-2	-	TGTGCCAGCAGCCAAGCTCCTAGCGGGAGGTACGAGCAGTACTTC	CASSQAPSGRYEQYF
TRBJ1-5	-	TRBV28	few	TGTGCCAGCAGATCCCTAGGGACGGGTAGCAATCAGCCCCAGCATTTT	CASRSLGTGSNQPQHF
TRBJ2-3	-	TRBV5-1	-	TGCGCCAGCAGCTTGGGGCCGGAGGTCGATAAAGATACGCAGTATTTT	CASSLGPEVDKDTQYF
TRBJ2-1	-	TRBV12-3/TRBV12-4	-	TGTGCCAGCAGTCCTATTAACAATGAGCAGTTCTTC	CASSPINNEQFF
TRBJ1-3	TRBD1	TRBV6-5	-	TGTGCCAGCAGCCGGACAGGAGCTGGAAACACCATATATTTT	CASSRTGAGNTIYF
TRBJ2-7	TRBD1	TRBV5-4	once	TGTGCCAGCGGACGGGACAGGCGGGACGAGCAGTACTTC	CASGRDRRDEQYF
TRBJ1-1	-	TRBV7-6	-	TGTGCCAGCAGCCAGGACAGGAACACTGAAGCTTTCTTT	CASSQDRNTEAFF
TRBJ2-7	-	TRBV19	-	TGTGCCAGTTTTACAGGGAAAGGAGGCTACGAGCAGTACTTC	CASFTGKGGYEQYF
TRBJ1-2	-	TRBV19	-	TGTGCCAGTAGTATAGATTTCCGGACGCGGGGCTACACCTTC	CASSIDFRTRGYTF
TRBJ1-6	-	TRBV5-1	few	TGCGCCAGCAGCTTGGTCGGCTCCTATAATTCACCCCTCCACTTT	CASSLVGSYNSPLHF
TRBJ2-3	-	TRBV5-4	-	TGTGCCAGCAGCAAGGAGGGGGCGTTGGGCACAGATACGCAGTATTTT	CASSKEGALGTDTQYF
TRBJ1-1	-	TRBV28	-	TGTGCCAGTCAAGGTTGGGGGAGGAGAACTGAAGCTTTCTTT	CASQGWGRRTEAFF
TRBJ2-3	TRBD2	TRBV13	-	TGTGCCAGCAGCCATCCACTAGCGGGAGGGCCAACAGATACGCAGTATTTT	CASSHPLAGGPTDTQYF
TRBJ2-1	-	TRBV7-3	-	TGTGCCAGCAGCACTCATCAGGGGATGAACAATGAGCAGTTCTTC	CASSTHQGMNNEQFF
TRBJ2-1	-	TRBV5-1	-	TGCGCCAGCAGCTTGGAGGGGAGCTCCTACAATGAGCAGTTCTTC	CASSLEGSSYNEQFF
TRBJ2-7	TRBD2	TRBV6-1	-	TGTGCCAGCAGTGTTTCAGGTCGGGAGGGCCCCTACGAGCAGTACTTC	CASSVSGREGPYEQYF
TRBJ1-1	-	TRBV10-1	-	TGCGCCAGCATGGGAGGGAGTGGGGACACTGAAGCTTTCTTT	CASMGGSGDTEAFF
TRBJ1-1	-	TRBV3-1/TRBV3-2	-	TGTGCCAGCAGCCAGGGAGCAGTGAGGAACACTGAAGCTTTCTTT	CASSQGAVRNTEAFF
TRBJ2-7	TRBD2	TRBV25-1	-	TGTGCCAGCAGTGCCACTAGCGGGAGAACCTACGAGCAGTACTTC	CASSATSGRTYEQYF
TRBJ2-6	-	TRBV4-1	-	TGCGCCAGCAGCCAAGGGGCCGGGGCCAACGTCCTGACTTTC	CASSQGAGANVLTF
TRBJ1-1	-	TRBV2	-	TGTGCCAGCAGTATGGTTGGGGGAGCTGAAGCTTTCTTT	CASSMVGGAEAFF
TRBJ2-3	-	TRBV5-1	once	TGCGCCAGCAGCTTGGTCCGGGAGAGCACAGATACGCAGTATTTT	CASSLVRESTDTQYF
TRBJ1-1	-	TRBV12-3/TRBV12-4	medium-sized	TGTGCCAGCAGAGGGACGGTGAACACTGAAGCTTTCTTT	CASRGTVNTEAFF
TRBJ1-3	-	TRBV11-2	-	TGTGCCAGCAGCTTAGATGAAGATAACGGACACACCATATATTTT	CASSLDEDNGHTIYF
TRBJ2-7	TRBD2	TRBV9	once	TGTGCCAGCAGAGCAGGGGGGCGGGAGGGGAACGAGCAGTACTTC	CASRAGGREGNEQYF
TRBJ1-4	-	TRBV5-1	-	TGCGCCAGCAGCTTGGGGGGGGTTGAAAAACTGTTTTTT	CASSLGGVEKLFF
TRBJ1-2	-	TRBV18	-	TGTGCCAGCTCACTCCATTTAAAGGGTGAGACTGGCTACACCTTC	CASSLHLKGETGYTF
TRBJ1-6	TRBD1	TRBV3-1/TRBV3-2	-	TGTGCCAGCAGCCCCGGGACAGAGAATTCACCCCTCCACTTT	CASSPGTENSPLHF
TRBJ2-7	-	TRBV10-3	-	TGTGCCATCAGTCCCGGGACGGCGAGCTCCTACGAGCAGTACTTC	CAISPGTASSYEQYF
TRBJ1-6	-	TRBV21-1	-	TGTGCCAGCAGCCCGGCGGGGGTGGGGGATAATTCACCCCTCCACTTT	CASSPAGVGDNSPLHF
TRBJ1-1	-	TRBV3-1/TRBV3-2	-	TGTGCCAGCAGTCGGCTGGGGGAGTCAGCTTTCTTT	CASSRLGESAFF
TRBJ2-1	-	TRBV5-1	-	TGCGCCAGCAGCTTATATGGACCGGGACTCATACCCGATGAGCAGTTCTTC	CASSLYGPGLIPDEQFF
TRBJ2-2	-	TRBV28	once	TGTGCCAGCAGTCCCGGGACGCCGAACACCGGGGAGCTGTTTTTT	CASSPGTPNTGELFF
TRBJ2-7	TRBD1	TRBV6-5	-	TGTGCCAGCAGTTACGCCCGGGACAGGGGCTACGAGCAGTACTTC	CASSYARDRGYEQYF
TRBJ2-7	-	TRBV27	-	TGTGCCAGCAGCAATATCGTAGGTACCGAGCAGTACTTC	CASSNIVGTEQYF